This TCR beta chain was recorded in a study of CD8 T cells in Susac syndrome. V gave up 3 bases and J gave up 4 bases; unmatched junction bases: 11. Germline V gene lookup returns CDR1 SGDLS and CDR2 YYNGEE. The CDR3 has 16 amino acids. Random hexamers were used to reverse transcribe an amount of roughly 0.45 to 1 ug RNA. Amplification of TCR beta CDR3 by immunoSEQ multiplex PCR spanned 54 Vbeta and 13 Jbeta. TCRdb passed the immunoSEQ multiplex PCR reads through MiXCR, listing each CDR3 protein once. The sample has roughly 200,000 distinct CDR3 sequences, just under 95% seen once; the top ten hold approximately 0.082%. In blood CD8+ and CD4+ T cells, TCR beta underwent sequencing. Each multiple sclerosis control was a treatment-naive patient with relapsing-remitting disease that was either stable or active. Negative isolation yielded CD4+ and CD8+ T cells, and FACS enriched TEMRA cells.

V and J are TRBV9 and TRBJ2-5; 8 bases align to TRBD2. The receptor comes from a human donor with multiple sclerosis. The specimen sequenced was CD4+ T cells from PBMCs. CDR3 in DNA: TGTGCCAGCAGCGCAGGCACCCGCGGGGGGAGAGAGACCCAGTACTTC. Translation: CASSAGTRGGRETQYF. Complete variable domain (other parts from reference TRBV9 and TRBJ2-5): DSGVTQTPKHLITATGQRVTLRCSPRSGDLSVYWYQQSLDQGLQFLIQYYNGEERAKGNILERFSAQQFPDLHSELNLSSLELGDSALYFCASSAGTRGGRETQYFGPGTRLLVL.